This T cell receptor beta chain was identified during a study of T cells in Graves' hyperthyroidism and ophthalmopathy. Study as a whole: Peripheral blood sampling occurred at initial diagnosis, before any treatment. General study results and limits: Most clonotypes that expanded in the thyroid above 0.001 also showed up in blood.

There are 13 residues in the CDR3. V lost 1 base and J lost 6, with 10 bases in between. The germline V gene encodes CDR1 SGHTA and CDR2 FQGNSA. At least ten counts were recorded for this clonotype. The antigen remains undetermined. TCR beta CDR3 regions were amplified from RNA transcripts. The HTBI primer set drove a first-round RT-PCR of the TCR CDR3. Each CDR3 protein gets one entry after TCRdb re-called the multiplex PCR reads with MiXCR. Here the sample spans nearly 600,000 distinct CDR3 sequences, approximately 14% being singletons. The origin of this receptor is a woman in her thirties with Graves' hyperthyroidism that later progressed to Graves' ophthalmopathy. The chain joins TRBV7-2 to TRBJ2-7; no firm D call. The specimen sequenced was blood. In DNA form, the CDR3 reads TGTGCCAGCAGCTTAGGGACCCTCACCGAGCAGTACTTC. Its translation is CASSLGTLTEQYF.